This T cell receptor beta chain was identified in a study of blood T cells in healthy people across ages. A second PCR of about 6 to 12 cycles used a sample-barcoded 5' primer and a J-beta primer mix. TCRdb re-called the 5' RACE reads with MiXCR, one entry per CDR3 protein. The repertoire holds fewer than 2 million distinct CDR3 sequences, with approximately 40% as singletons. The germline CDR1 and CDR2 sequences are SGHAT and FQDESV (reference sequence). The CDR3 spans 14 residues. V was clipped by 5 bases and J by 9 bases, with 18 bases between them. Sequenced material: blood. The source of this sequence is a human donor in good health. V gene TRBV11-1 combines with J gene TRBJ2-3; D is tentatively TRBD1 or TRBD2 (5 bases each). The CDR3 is CASSPYTGTPTQYF. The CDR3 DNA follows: TGTGCCAGCAGCCCCTACACCGGGACCCCAACGCAGTATTTT.